These 22 T cell receptor beta chains came from one sample sequenced in a study of blood T cell repertoires in COVID-19. Using immunoSEQ multiplex PCR, the repertoire was profiled, and TCRdb retains in-frame clones only, with some absent. The sample contains about 76,000 clones, approximately 88% of which appear only once. Material: peripheral blood. The receptors derive from a man aged 50 to 60 with active COVID-19.

The chain is built from TRBV30 and TRBJ1-2; D is perhaps TRBD1 (5 bases). Between the trimmed V and J ends, which lost 4 bases and 4 bases, there was a span of 13 bases. Germline V CDR1 and CDR2: GTSNPN, SVGIG (reference sequence). This CDR3 comprises 13 residues. The chain's CDR3 is CAWTAGLLYGYTF. Written as DNA, the CDR3 is TGTGCCTGGACGGCAGGGCTTCTCTATGGCTACACCTTC.

This chain connects TRBV5-1 to TRBJ1-4; a weak D match, TRBD1 (6 bases). V was clipped by 0 bases and J by 4 bases, with 7 bases between them. Germline loops: CDR1 SGHRS, CDR2 YFSETQ. The CDR3 length is 14 residues. In nucleotides, the CDR3 is TGCGCCAGCAGCTTGGCAGGGGTTAATGAAAAACTGTTTTTT. Amino acids: CASSLAGVNEKLFF.

V is TRBV4-3 and J is TRBJ2-7; 9 nucleotides agree with TRBD1. Germline loops: CDR1 LGHNA, CDR2 YSLEER. The CDR3 spans 16 residues. J lost 4 bases, V lost 1 base, and 8 bases had no gene match. CDR3 coding DNA: TGCGCCAGCAGCCAAGGGGCCCCGGGACAGGGATACGAGCAGTACTTC. As protein: CASSQGAPGQGYEQYF.

The chain carries TRBV6-6 and TRBJ2-3; TRBD2 agrees at 12 bases. V was pared by 5 bases and J by 3 bases, with 3 bases of the junction left unmatched. CDR1 and CDR2 (germline): MNHNY, SVGAGI (reference sequence). The length of the CDR3 is 15 residues. CDR3: CASSTTSGGTDTQYF. The CDR3 DNA reads as TGTGCCAGCAGTACGACTAGCGGGGGAACAGATACGCAGTATTTT.

The V and J genes are TRBV6-5 and TRBJ1-2, with 9 bases aligning to TRBD1. The CDR3 is made up of 13 amino acids. Germline lookup yields CDR1 MNHEY and CDR2 SVGAGI. V lost 5 bases, J lost 6 bases, and 4 bases stayed unmatched. In DNA form, the CDR3 reads TGTGCCAGCAGTCGGGACAGGGTAGATGGCTACACCTTC. Translating it yields CASSRDRVDGYTF.

This chain joins TRBV6-5 and TRBJ2-3, with D tentatively TRBD1 (5 bases). The CDR3 covers 14 residues. The ends were cut back, 0 bases at V and 5 bases at J, with 9 bases in the middle. From germline, CDR1 is MNHEY and CDR2 SVGAGI. The CDR3 reads CASSYSAGQDTQYF. The DNA of the CDR3 is TGTGCCAGCAGTTACTCGGCAGGGCAAGATACGCAGTATTTT.

The chain couples TRBV5-4 to TRBJ2-2, with D perhaps TRBD2 (6 bases). V shed 5 bases and J shed 2 bases, with 10 bases lying between them. CDR3 length: 14 residues. Germline V gene sequence: CDR1 SGHNT, CDR2 YYREEE (reference sequence). CDR3 residues: CASRPGLNTGELFF. The CDR3 DNA is TGTGCCAGCAGACCCGGACTAAACACCGGGGAGCTGTTTTTT.

This clone has just one count. The chain has TRBV5-5 and TRBJ1-2; the D is unclear. CDR1 is SGHKS and CDR2 is YYEKEE in the germline V gene (reference sequence). V was pared by 0 bases and J by 0 bases, with 9 bases between. CDR3 length equals 15 residues. The CDR3 DNA is TGTGCCAGCAGCTTGGATCCCTTTCCTAACTATGGCTACACCTTC. It is translated as CASSLDPFPNYGYTF.

V and J are TRBV5-4 and TRBJ2-5; 13 bases map to TRBD2. After removal of 3 bases from V and 4 bases from J, the junction contained 3 bases not matched to a gene. There are 15 residues in the CDR3. CDR1 is SGHNT and CDR2 is YYREEE in the germline V gene (reference sequence). In DNA, the CDR3 is TGTGCCAGCAGCTCTCGGACTAGCGGGGGAGAGACCCAGTACTTC. Translation gives CASSSRTSGGETQYF.

The chain uses TRBV7-3 and TRBJ2-3; D might be TRBD2 (6 bases). V lost 2 bases and J lost 6, with 15 bases in between. CDR1 SGHTA and CDR2 FQGTGA come from the germline V gene. This CDR3 contains 15 residues. The chain's CDR3 is CASSLSGSKRDTQYF. The CDR3 DNA is TGTGCCAGCAGCTTATCCGGGAGCAAGAGGGATACGCAGTATTTT.

V gene TRBV7-2 combines with J gene TRBJ1-6; maybe TRBD1 (5 bases). The CDR3 extends over 15 amino acids. In germline, CDR1 is SGHTA, CDR2 FQGNSA. V was clipped by 4 bases and J by 7 bases, with 14 bases between them. The CDR3 is CASSSQGHQNSPLHF. The CDR3 coding sequence is TGTGCCAGCAGCTCGCAAGGACACCAAAATTCACCCCTCCACTTT.

The rearrangement joins TRBV7-2 to TRBJ1-1, with a tentative D call TRBD1 (6 bases). V lost 5 bases and J lost 1, with 14 bases in between. Germline-derived CDR1 and CDR2 are SGHTA and FQGNSA. The CDR3 runs 15 residues. The CDR3 loop is CASSPRQAPNTEAFF. In DNA, the CDR3 is TGTGCCAGCAGCCCGAGACAGGCACCGAACACTGAAGCTTTCTTT.

The chain couples TRBV5-5 to TRBJ2-5; 10 positions agree with TRBD1. Germline CDR1 SGHKS, CDR2 YYEKEE (reference sequence). V trimming: 3 bases; J trimming: 3 bases; junction bases outside the gene matches: 8. The CDR3 extends over 16 amino acids. This chain's CDR3 is CASSSTRGTGEETQYF. CDR3 DNA sequence: TGTGCCAGCAGCTCCACTAGGGGGACAGGGGAAGAGACCCAGTACTTC.

The chain joins TRBV3-1 (or the pseudogene TRBV3-2) to TRBJ1-5, with 11 bases identical to TRBD1. The CDR3 totals 16 residues. Germline V lookup: CDR1 LGHDT, CDR2 YNNKEL (reference sequence). With 4 bases clipped from V and 4 bases from J, the junction kept 6 bases outside the gene matches. The DNA of the CDR3 is TGTGCCAGCAGCCGATCGGACAGGGGGCGGAATCAGCCCCAGCATTTT. It translates to CASSRSDRGRNQPQHF.

Points on this clone: A junction boundary mismatches the germline segment, possibly from a read error. The V call is TRBV6-1, the J call TRBJ2-1, with TRBD1 identical over 7 bases. This CDR3 region has 16 residues. In germline, CDR1 is MNHNS, CDR2 SASEGT. CDR3 DNA sequence: TGTGCCAGCAGCGAAGGACCACAGGGGTCCTACAATGAGCAGTTCTTC. This encodes CASSEGPQGSYNEQFF.

This chain connects TRBV19 to TRBJ1-4; the D gene is possibly TRBD1 (5 bases). CDR1 is LNHDA, CDR2 SQIVND, per germline (reference sequence). The ends were cut back, 5 bases at V and 0 bases at J, with 13 bases in the middle. This CDR3 is built from 16 residues. CDR3 in DNA: TGTGCCAGTAGTTGGGGCCTGGGTGCAACTAATGAAAAACTGTTTTTT. Its translation is CASSWGLGATNEKLFF.

This chain connects TRBV5-4 to TRBJ2-5; TRBD1 matches at 7 bases. The CDR3 is 15 residues long. The germline CDR1 and CDR2 sequences are SGHNT and YYREEE (reference sequence). V was clipped by 2 bases and J by 0 bases; unmatched bases: 4. CDR3 coding DNA: TGTGCCAGCAGCTTTCAACAGGGGTACCAAGAGACCCAGTACTTC. This encodes CASSFQQGYQETQYF.

The chain joins TRBV12-3 or TRBV12-4 to TRBJ2-7, with D possibly matching TRBD1 (6 bases). Deletions cut 6 bases from V and 7 bases from J, with 16 bases between. This CDR3 region has 13 residues. Here the CDR3 DNA reads TGTGCCAGCAGCAGGTCAGGGGTCGGGGAGCAGTACTTC. Amino acids: CASSRSGVGEQYF.

This clone has a handful of counts. Distinct nucleotide sequences in the sample also encode this CDR3. This chain connects TRBV28 to TRBJ2-7; TRBD2 matches at 8 bases. CDR1 and CDR2 (germline): MDHEN, SYDVKM. V lost 2 bases to trimming and J lost 3 bases; unmatched junction nucleotides: 0. There are 13 residues in the CDR3. The CDR3 reads CASSLGTSYEQYF. For the CDR3, the DNA is TGTGCCAGCAGTTTAGGGACTAGCTACGAGCAGTACTTC. The full variable domain, completed using reference TRBV28 and TRBJ2-7, is DVKVTQSSRYLVKRTGEKVFLECVQDMDHENMFWYRQDPGLGLRLIYFSYDVKMKEKGDIPEGYSVSREKKERFSLILESASTNQTSMYLCASSLGTSYEQYFGPGTRLTVT.

The CDR3 coding sequence is TGTGCCAGCAGAGTAGACGACGGCGGAAGCTCTGGAAACACCATATATTTT. Translating gives CASRVDDGGSSGNTIYF. The genes are TRBV6-4 and TRBJ1-3; no clear D gene. The CDR3 totals 17 residues. The germline V gene has CDR1 MRHNA and CDR2 SNTAGT. With 6 bases removed from V and 0 bases from J, the gap between germline ends came to 18 bases.

The CDR3 here is CASSSWGQGFMNTEAFF. Written as DNA, the CDR3 is TGTGCCAGCAGTTCCTGGGGACAGGGGTTCATGAACACTGAAGCTTTCTTT. The chain is built from TRBV6-2 or TRBV6-3 and TRBJ1-1; 10 bases agree with TRBD1. The length of the CDR3 is 17 residues. From germline, CDR1 is MNHEY and CDR2 SVGEGT. The V segment lost 4 bases and the J segment 0 bases; nucleotides outside the gene matches: 8.

This chain links TRBV3-1 (or the pseudogene TRBV3-2) with TRBJ2-1; TRBD2 aligns across 8 bases. The V segment lost 4 bases and the J segment 0 bases; nucleotides outside the gene matches: 5. Looked up from germline, CDR1 is LGHDT and CDR2 is YNNKEL (reference sequence). CDR3 length: 16 residues. The CDR3 DNA follows: TGTGCCAGCAGCCCAACGGGGACTAGCTCCTACAATGAGCAGTTCTTC. Amino acids: CASSPTGTSSYNEQFF.